This is a list of T cell receptor beta chains from one sample in a study of tumor-infiltrating lymphocytes in primary liver carcinoma. MiXCR was run by TCRdb on the multiplex PCR reads, yielding one entry per CDR3 protein. The sample has roughly 180,000 distinct CDR3 sequences, about 60% seen once. The sample comprised peripheral blood. Receptors were obtained from a man aged 35-49 years with primary liver carcinoma and hepatitis B virus infection. The conserved cysteine and the conserved F or W are not part of the CDR3 here. The order of the fields is V gene, J gene, CDR3 protein.

TRBV11-2	TRBJ2-2	ASSLQARAGELF
TRBV13	TRBJ2-5	ASSATPDRAETQY
TRBV7-9	TRBJ2-3	ASSLNGGARATDTQY
TRBV12-3/TRBV12-4	TRBJ2-6	ASRERTGVLFSGANVLT
TRBV6-1	TRBJ1-6	VSSGQHNSPLH
TRBV11-2	TRBJ2-3	TSSLAGTSATDMQY
TRBV6-5	TRBJ2-1	ASSRGQGSNEQF
TRBV4-1	TRBJ1-6	ASSHRGSENSPLH
TRBV11-2	TRBJ2-5	ASSLGILAGGQETQY
TRBV12-3/TRBV12-4	TRBJ2-3	ASSSDRGLFTDTQY
TRBV4-1	TRBJ2-1	ASSQERDRRYEQF
TRBV5-1	TRBJ2-2	ASSFTSGNTGELF
TRBV6-6	TRBJ2-7	ATGQSSSYELY
TRBV6-2/TRBV6-3	TRBJ2-3	ASSYPSASGRSSTDTQY
TRBV11-2	TRBJ2-7	ASSEGRSPYEQY
TRBV11-2	TRBJ1-2	ASSLVGGGDGYGYT
TRBV6-6	TRBJ1-1	ASSSLRTRDTEAF
TRBV11-1	TRBJ2-5	ASSTTYETQY
TRBV12-3/TRBV12-4	TRBJ2-1	ASNIQRGICNEQF
TRBV6-6	TRBJ1-4	ASSRDRANEKLF
TRBV4-1	TRBJ2-3	ASSQAVTVGTDVQY
TRBV6-2/TRBV6-3	TRBJ2-5	ASSYPHGGLQETQY
TRBV5-4	TRBJ2-4	ASSLEPQNIQY
TRBV14	TRBJ2-1	ASSLGQGPYNEQF
TRBV7-8	TRBJ1-5	ASSFDRVSNQPQH
TRBV6-1	TRBJ2-1	ASSEVLAGVQQF
TRBV4-1	TRBJ2-2	ASSVGGRGTGELF
TRBV11-2	TRBJ2-7	ASIVPGQGLTYEQY
TRBV7-9	TRBJ2-3	ASSLIGSTDTQY